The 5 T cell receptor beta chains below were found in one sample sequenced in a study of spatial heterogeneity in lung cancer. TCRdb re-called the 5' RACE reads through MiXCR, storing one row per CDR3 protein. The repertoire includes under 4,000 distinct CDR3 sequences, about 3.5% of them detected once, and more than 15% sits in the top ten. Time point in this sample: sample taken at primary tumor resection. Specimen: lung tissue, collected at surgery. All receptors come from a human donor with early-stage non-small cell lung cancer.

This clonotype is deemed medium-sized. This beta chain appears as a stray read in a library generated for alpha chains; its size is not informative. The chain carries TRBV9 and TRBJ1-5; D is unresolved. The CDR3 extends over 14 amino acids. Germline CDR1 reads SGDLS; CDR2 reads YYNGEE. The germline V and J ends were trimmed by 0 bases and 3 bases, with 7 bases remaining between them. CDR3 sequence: CASSVDGSNQPQHF. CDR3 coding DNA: TGTGCCAGCAGCGTAGACGGGTCCAATCAGCCCCAGCATTTT.

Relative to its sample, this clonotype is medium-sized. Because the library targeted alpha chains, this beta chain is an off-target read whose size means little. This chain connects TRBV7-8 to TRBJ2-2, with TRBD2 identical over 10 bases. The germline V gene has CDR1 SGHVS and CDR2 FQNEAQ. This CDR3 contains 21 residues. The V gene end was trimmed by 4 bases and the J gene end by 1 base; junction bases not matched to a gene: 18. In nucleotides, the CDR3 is TGTGCCAGCAGCTCCTACAGGGTCTTACTAGCGGGGACCGAGAACACCGGGGAGCTGTTTTTT. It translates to CASSSYRVLLAGTENTGELFF.

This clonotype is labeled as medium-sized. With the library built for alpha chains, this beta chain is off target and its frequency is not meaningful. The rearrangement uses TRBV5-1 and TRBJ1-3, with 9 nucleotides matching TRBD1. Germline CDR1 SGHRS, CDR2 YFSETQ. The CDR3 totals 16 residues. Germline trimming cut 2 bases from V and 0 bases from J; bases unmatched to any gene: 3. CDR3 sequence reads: CASSFATGGSGNTIYF. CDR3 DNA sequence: TGCGCCAGCAGCTTTGCGACAGGGGGCTCTGGAAACACCATATATTTT.

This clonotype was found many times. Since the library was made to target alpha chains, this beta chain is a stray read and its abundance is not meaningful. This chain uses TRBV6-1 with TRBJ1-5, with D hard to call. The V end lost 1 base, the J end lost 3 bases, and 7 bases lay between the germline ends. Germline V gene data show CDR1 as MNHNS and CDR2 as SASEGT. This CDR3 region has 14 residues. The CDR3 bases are TGTGCCAGCAGTGAAGGGGGTTACAATCAGCCCCAGCATTTT. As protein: CASSEGGYNQPQHF.

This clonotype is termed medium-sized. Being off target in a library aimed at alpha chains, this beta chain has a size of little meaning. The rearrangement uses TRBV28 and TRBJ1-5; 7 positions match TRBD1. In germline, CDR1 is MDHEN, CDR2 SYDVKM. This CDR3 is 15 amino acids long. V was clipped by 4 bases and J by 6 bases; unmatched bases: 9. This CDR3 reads CASSYVRGRGQPQHF. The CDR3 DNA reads TGTGCCAGCAGTTATGTAAGGGGGCGCGGTCAGCCCCAGCATTTT. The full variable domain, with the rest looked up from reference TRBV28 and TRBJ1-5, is DVKVTQSSRYLVKRTGEKVFLECVQDMDHENMFWYRQDPGLGLRLIYFSYDVKMKEKGDIPEGYSVSREKKERFSLILESASTNQTSMYLCASSYVRGRGQPQHFGDGTRLSIL.